These 16 T cell receptor beta chains originate from one sample sequenced in a study of CD8+ T cells in alopecia areata. Once RNA had been extracted, it was reverse transcribed into cDNA to act as the sequencing template. The repertoire was sequenced with immunoSEQ multiplex PCR; TCRdb's copy has only in-frame clones and lacks some. The sample includes under 350,000 clones, none of them occurring once. Sorting of pooled cutaneous lymph node cells was based on CD4, CD8alpha, NKG2D, NKG2ACE and other markers. The material sequenced was CD4+ T cells sorted from a lymph node. The receptors derive from a C3H/HeJ mouse with alopecia areata. Mouse strain MHC haplotype: H2-k.

This clone was observed many times. Being one base from a much bigger clone, this may be a read error. Genes here carry mouse names. Coverage ceases 4 residues before the CDR3 finishes, and the germline J gene fills in the end. This sample includes further DNA sequences coding for the same CDR3. The gene calls are TRBV19 and TRBJ1-2, with D possibly matching TRBD1 (5 bases). Germline V gene lookup returns CDR1 FNHDT and CDR2 SITEND (reference sequence). Trimming pared 3 bases from V and 2 bases from J, leaving 5 bases between. The CDR3 totals 12 residues. This chain's CDR3 is CASSTGNSDYTF. The CDR3 bases that were read are TGTGCCAGCAGTACAGGGAACTCC.

With respect to this clone: Mouse germline and gene names are used. Other DNA variants within this sample encode the same CDR3. The sequenced CDR3 bases are TGCACCTGCAGTGAACAGGGGGAAGAC. As protein: CTCSEQGED. The CDR3 as a whole reads CTCSEQGEDTQYF. The chain combines TRBV1 with TRBJ2-5; 8 nucleotides align to TRBD1. The CDR3 goes on 4 residues after the read ends, and that part is filled in from the germline J gene. The germline gives CDR1 NSQYPW, CDR2 LRSPGD (reference sequence). The CDR3 is 13 residues long.

This clone was picked up a small number of times. Here the gene names and germline are mouse. With the read ending 4 residues before the CDR3 end, the germline J gene is used to fill in that end. J is TRBJ2-1 and V is TRBV13-1, with TRBD2 identical over 11 bases. The CDR3 contains 15 residues. Germline V gene data show CDR1 as NSHNY and CDR2 as SYGAGN. J was trimmed by 2 bases and V by 3 bases; bases with no gene match: 1. CDR3 DNA, as far as it was read: TGTGCCAGCAGTGGACTGGGGGGGGACTATGCT. It translates to CASSGLGGDYA. The entire CDR3 is CASSGLGGDYAEQFF.

This clone was seen repeatedly, ten times or more. Mouse gene names and germline throughout. The DNA ends 4 residues before the CDR3 does, and the rest of the CDR3 is filled in from the germline J gene. The V and J genes are TRBV31 and TRBJ2-3, with D tentatively TRBD1 (6 bases). V was clipped by 3 bases and J by 0 bases, with 13 bases between them. The CDR3 length is 15 residues. The germline gives CDR1 GKSSPN, CDR2 SITVG. The CDR3 spells CAWSAGTTSAETLYF. Incomplete CDR3 DNA: TGTGCCTGGAGCGCCGGGACAACTAGTGCAGAA.

This clone was observed a handful of times. With a much larger clone just one base away, this may be a read error. Gene names denote mouse genes. The missing CDR3 end, 4 residues past where the read stops, is filled in from the germline J gene. This rearrangement joins TRBV2 to TRBJ2-5; the D gene is possibly TRBD2 (5 bases). This CDR3 is built from 14 residues. Germline V lookup: CDR1 LGHNA, CDR2 YSYQKL. V lost 0 bases to trimming and J lost 1 base, with 5 bases between them. The CDR3 reads CASSQDWDQDTQYF. The CDR3 DNA, read in part, is TGTGCCAGCAGCCAAGACTGGGACCAAGAC.

This clone occurred many times. These gene names are mouse names. The CDR3 goes on 4 residues after the read ends, and that part is filled in from the germline J gene. This rearrangement joins TRBV14 to TRBJ2-1, with TRBD2 identical over 9 bases. CDR1 is SGHDT, CDR2 FRDEAV, per germline. With V trimmed by 5 bases and J by 1 base, 1 base remained unmatched. This CDR3 region has 14 residues. The CDR3 bases that were read are TGTGCCAGCAGAACTGGGGGGAACTATGCT. Its protein is CASRTGGNYA. The CDR3 reads in full as CASRTGGNYAEQFF. The whole variable domain, filled in from reference TRBV14 and TRBJ2-1, reads EAGVTQSPRYAVLQEGQAVSFWCDPISGHDTLYWYQQPRDQGPQLLVYFRDEAVIDNSQLPSDRFSAVRPKGTNSTLKIQSAKQGDTATYLCASRTGGNYAEQFFGPGTRLTVL.

This clone was counted only a few times. Germline and genes here are mouse. The observed sequence ends 4 residues before the CDR3 terminus, with the missing tail filled in from the germline J gene. Distinct nucleotide sequences in the sample also encode this CDR3. The chain is built from TRBV19 and TRBJ2-5; D is unclear. V gave up 1 base and J gave up 1 base, with 7 bases separating them. Germline loops: CDR1 FNHDT, CDR2 SITEND (reference sequence). The CDR3 totals 14 residues. CDR3 DNA (partial): TGTGCCAGCAGTATATCTGGAGACCAAGAC. It is translated as CASSISGDQD. The full CDR3 reads CASSISGDQDTQYF.

This clone has more than one count but fewer than ten. Gene names are the mouse ones. Sequencing ends 4 residues short of the CDR3 end; the germline J gene provides the rest. This chain joins TRBV31 and TRBJ2-1, with 8 bases identical to TRBD2. The CDR3 is 14 residues long. Germline assignment: CDR1 GKSSPN and CDR2 SITVG. V shed 1 base, J shed 2 bases, and the junction held 1 base outside the gene matches. CDR3 in amino acids: CAWSPTGDYAEQFF. The covered CDR3 bases are TGTGCCTGGAGTCCGACTGGGGACTATGCT.

This clone was detected only a few times. Gene and germline names: mouse. The read falls 4 residues short of the CDR3 end, and the missing part is taken from the germline J gene. The rearrangement uses TRBV5 and TRBJ2-5, with 8 bases fitting TRBD1. The CDR3 consists of 14 residues. CDR1 LGHNA and CDR2 YNLKQL come from the germline V gene (reference sequence). The sequenced CDR3 bases are TGTGCCAGCAGCCAAGGGACAGGGTGGGAC. It translates to CASSQGTGWD. The whole CDR3 protein reads CASSQGTGWDTQYF.

Notes on this clone: The genes and germline here are from mouse. The DNA ends 4 residues before the CDR3 does, and the rest of the CDR3 is filled in from the germline J gene. This rearrangement joins TRBV14 to TRBJ1-2; possibly TRBD1 for D (5 bases). Germline-derived CDR1 and CDR2 are SGHDT and FRDEAV. This CDR3 is 14 amino acids long. CDR3 protein: CASSSGTGGVDYTF. The part of the CDR3 DNA that was read is TGTGCCAGCAGTTCCGGGACTGGGGGGGTC.

A note on this clone: Genes and germline come from the mouse. The DNA ends 4 residues before the CDR3 does, and the rest of the CDR3 is filled in from the germline J gene. The chain joins TRBV13-3 to TRBJ2-3; 7 bases are shared with TRBD2. The V gene end was trimmed by 0 bases and the J gene end by 0 bases; junction bases not matched to a gene: 7. Germline V gene lookup returns CDR1 NNHDY and CDR2 SYVADS. This CDR3 spans 17 amino acids. Incomplete CDR3 DNA: TGTGCCAGCAGTGATGTACTGGGGCGCACTAGTGCAGAA. This encodes CASSDVLGRTSAE. The whole CDR3 sequence is CASSDVLGRTSAETLYF.

Remarks on this clone: Each gene name is a mouse one. The read ends 4 residues shy of where the CDR3 ends; the end is completed using the germline J gene. The chain employs TRBV13-1 and TRBJ2-5; D possibly corresponds to TRBD1 (7 bases). In germline, CDR1 is NSHNY, CDR2 SYGAGN. The CDR3 spans 15 residues. Trimming took 2 bases from V and 2 from J, leaving 12 bases between them. CDR3 bases read: TGTGCCAGCAGTGAAGGGGGCGCCTTCCAAGAC. It specifies CASSEGGAFQD. From start to end, the CDR3 is CASSEGGAFQDTQYF.

This clone was observed a handful of times. Here the gene names and germline are mouse. Read data end 4 residues before the CDR3 end; the end is taken from the germline J gene. The chain couples TRBV13-3 to TRBJ2-7; D is possibly TRBD2 (6 bases). The germline V gene encodes CDR1 NNHDY and CDR2 SYVADS. CDR3 length equals 13 residues. V gave up 5 bases and J gave up 0 bases, with 9 bases separating them. The CDR3 sequence: CASSPWGSYEQYF. Partial CDR3 DNA: TGTGCCAGCAGCCCCTGGGGCTCCTAT.

Concerning this clone: The genes are named according to mouse. The read comes to an end 4 residues before the CDR3 does, leaving the germline J gene to fill in the end. The sample holds other DNA sequences that translate to the same CDR3. V and J are TRBV13-1 and TRBJ2-2; TRBD2 aligns across 9 bases. Germline assignment: CDR1 NSHNY and CDR2 SYGAGN. The CDR3 spans 17 residues. The trim removed 0 bases at V and 0 bases at J, leaving 3 bases unmatched. The CDR3 spells CASSDGWGGANTGQLYF. The CDR3 DNA, read in part, is TGTGCCAGCAGTGATGGCTGGGGGGGGGCAAACACCGGG.

In this sample, this clone turned up a few times. Gene names follow the mouse nomenclature. The read finishes 4 residues shy of the CDR3 end, and the germline J gene is used to complete it. The sample has other DNA sequences that encode this CDR3 too. This chain connects TRBV13-2 to TRBJ1-2, with 10 nucleotides matching TRBD1. The CDR3 loop spans 14 amino acids. The V segment lost 5 bases and the J segment 1 base; nucleotides outside the gene matches: 2. Looked up from germline, CDR1 is NNHNN and CDR2 is SYGAGS (reference sequence). The DNA read from the CDR3 is TGTGCCAGCGGGGGGACAGGGGAAAACTCC. Translating gives CASGGTGENS. The whole CDR3 sequence reads CASGGTGENSDYTF.

This clone was seen more than once but under ten times. Mouse gene names apply. The CDR3 goes on 4 residues after the read ends, and that part is filled in from the germline J gene. V is TRBV17 and J is TRBJ2-5; 9 bases are shared with TRBD2. Germline V gene lookup returns CDR1 MNHDT and CDR2 YYDKIL. V trimming: 0 bases; J trimming: 3 bases; junction bases outside the gene matches: 4. CDR3 length: 16 amino acids. The covered CDR3 bases are TGTGCTAGCAGTAGAGATCGGGACTGGGAGCAAGAC. It specifies CASSRDRDWEQD. The whole CDR3 sequence is CASSRDRDWEQDTQYF.